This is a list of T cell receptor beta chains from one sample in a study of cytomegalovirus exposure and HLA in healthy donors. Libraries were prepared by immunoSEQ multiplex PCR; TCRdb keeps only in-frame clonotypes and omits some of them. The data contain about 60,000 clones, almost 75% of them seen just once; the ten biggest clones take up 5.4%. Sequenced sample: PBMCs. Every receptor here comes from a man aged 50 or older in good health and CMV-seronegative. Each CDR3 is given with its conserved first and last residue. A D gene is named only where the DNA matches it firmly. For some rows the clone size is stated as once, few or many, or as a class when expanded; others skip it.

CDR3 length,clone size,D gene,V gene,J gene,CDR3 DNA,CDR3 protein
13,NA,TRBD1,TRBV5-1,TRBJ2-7,TGCGCCAGCAGCTGGACAGGGGGAGACGAGCAGTACTTC,CASSWTGGDEQYF
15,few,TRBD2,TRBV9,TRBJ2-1,TGTGCCAGCAGCCCGGGACTAGCTAACGTCAATGAGCAGTTCTTC,CASSPGLANVNEQFF
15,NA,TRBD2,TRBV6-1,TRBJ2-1,TGTGCCAGCCACCAAGGACTAGCGGATTACAATGAGCAGTTCTTC,CASHQGLADYNEQFF
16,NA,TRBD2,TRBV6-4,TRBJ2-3,TGTGCCAGCAGTGACTCGGCTAGCGGGGGGGTTGATACGCAGTATTTT,CASSDSASGGVDTQYF
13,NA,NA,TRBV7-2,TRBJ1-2,TGTGCCAGCAGCTTCCGGAGGGAAGAGGGGTTCACCTTC,CASSFRREEGFTF
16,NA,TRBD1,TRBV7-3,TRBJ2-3,TGTGCCAGCAGCTTACAGGGACAGGGGGCCGGGGATACGCAGTATTTT,CASSLQGQGAGDTQYF
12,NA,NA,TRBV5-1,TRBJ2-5,TGCGCCAGCAGCCCCACTCAAGAGACCCAGTACTTC,CASSPTQETQYF
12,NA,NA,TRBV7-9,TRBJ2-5,TGTGCCAGCGGTGACGCTTCGGGGACCCAGTACTTC,CASGDASGTQYF
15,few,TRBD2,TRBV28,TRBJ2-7,TGTGCCAGCAGAGGTTCTAGCGGGGGGGCGGTCGAGCAGTACTTC,CASRGSSGGAVEQYF
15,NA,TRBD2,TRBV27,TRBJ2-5,TGTGCCAGCAGTCCCTCCGGGGGGAAGGGGGAGACCCAGTACTTC,CASSPSGGKGETQYF
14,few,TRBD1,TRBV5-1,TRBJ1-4,TGCGCCAGCAGCGGGGGGACAGAACTGCAAAAACTGTTTTTT,CASSGGTELQKLFF
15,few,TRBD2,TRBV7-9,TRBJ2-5,TGTGCCAGCAGCTTCGGGACTAGCGGGGGTGAGACCCAGTACTTC,CASSFGTSGGETQYF
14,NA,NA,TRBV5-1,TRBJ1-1,TGCGCCAGCAGCTTCCAGGGTATGGACACTGAAGCTTTCTTT,CASSFQGMDTEAFF
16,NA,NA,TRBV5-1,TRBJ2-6,TGCGCCAGCAGCTTGCACAGGGTAGCTGGGGCCAACGTCCTGACTTTC,CASSLHRVAGANVLTF
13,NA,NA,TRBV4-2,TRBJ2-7,TGTGCCAGCAGAAACACAGGGTTGGACGAGCAGTACTTC,CASRNTGLDEQYF
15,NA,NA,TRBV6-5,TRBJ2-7,TGTGCCAGCAGTTACCTGCAGGGCAGCGCCTACGAGCAGTACTTC,CASSYLQGSAYEQYF
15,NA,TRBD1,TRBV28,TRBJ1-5,TGTGCCAGTACAAACCAGGGGGGCAGTGGTCAGCCCCAGCATTTT,CASTNQGGSGQPQHF
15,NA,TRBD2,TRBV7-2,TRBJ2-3,TGTGCCAGCAGCTTAGAACTAGCGGGGGGAAATACGCAGTATTTT,CASSLELAGGNTQYF
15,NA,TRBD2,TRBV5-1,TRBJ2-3,TGCGCCAGCAGCTTGGCGGCGGGGGAGCGGTATACGCAGTATTTT,CASSLAAGERYTQYF
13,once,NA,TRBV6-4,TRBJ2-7,TGTGCCAGCAGTGTGGGCAGCTCCTACGAGCAGTACTTC,CASSVGSSYEQYF
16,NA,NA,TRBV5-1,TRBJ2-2,TGCGCCAGCAGCTTGGTATCTGGGGGCGCTTCCGGGGAGCTGTTTTTT,CASSLVSGGASGELFF
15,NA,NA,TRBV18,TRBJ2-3,TGTGCCAGCTCGGTTGGGCAGGGGAGCCCAGATACGCAGTATTTT,CASSVGQGSPDTQYF
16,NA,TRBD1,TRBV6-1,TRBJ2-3,TGTGCCAGCAGTGATCGACGACAGGGCGGCACAGATACGCAGTATTTT,CASSDRRQGGTDTQYF
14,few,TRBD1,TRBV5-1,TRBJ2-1,TGCGCCAGCAGCGACGGGACAGCCTACAATGAGCAGTTCTTC,CASSDGTAYNEQFF
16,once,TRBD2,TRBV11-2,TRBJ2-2,TGTGCCAGTCGGGGGGGCCAGGCCTTGAACACCGGGGAGCTGTTTTTT,CASRGGQALNTGELFF
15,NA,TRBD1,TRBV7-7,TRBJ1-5,TGTGCTAGCAGCCCCTACAGGGGGGGGACTCAGCCCCAGCATTTT,CASSPYRGGTQPQHF
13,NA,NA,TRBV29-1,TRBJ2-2,TGCAGCGTTGAAGTGACCGGGGCCGGGGAGCTGTTTTTT,CSVEVTGAGELFF
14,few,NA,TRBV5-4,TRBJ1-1,TGTGCCAGCAGCCTACAGGGAATGAACACTGAAGCTTTCTTT,CASSLQGMNTEAFF
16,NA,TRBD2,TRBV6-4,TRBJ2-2,TGTGCCAGCAGTGTAGCGGGGGGGCCGGCCTCCGGGGAGCTGTTTTTT,CASSVAGGPASGELFF
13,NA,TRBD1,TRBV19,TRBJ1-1,TGTGCCAGTAGTATAGACAGGGGGACTGAAGCTTTCTTT,CASSIDRGTEAFF
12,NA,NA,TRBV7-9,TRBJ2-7,TGTGCCAGCAGCCAAGGGGCCTACGAGCAGTACTTC,CASSQGAYEQYF
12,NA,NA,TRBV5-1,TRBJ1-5,TGCGCCAGCAGCTTCCGGGATGAGCCCCAGCATTTT,CASSFRDEPQHF
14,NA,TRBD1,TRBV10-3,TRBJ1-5,TGTGCCATCAGAAGGACAGGCGATAATCAGCCCCAGCATTTT,CAIRRTGDNQPQHF
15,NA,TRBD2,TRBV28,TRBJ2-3,TGTGCCAGCAGTATAGTAGCGGGGGGCACAGATACGCAGTATTTT,CASSIVAGGTDTQYF
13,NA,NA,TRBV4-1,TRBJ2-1,TGCGCCAGCAGCGGAGACGGCGTGAATGAGCAGTTCTTC,CASSGDGVNEQFF
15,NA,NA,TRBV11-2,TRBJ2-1,TGTGCCAGCAGCTTAGTTCGGGGGGCTCCAGATGAGCAGTTCTTC,CASSLVRGAPDEQFF
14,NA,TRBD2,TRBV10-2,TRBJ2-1,TGCGCCAGCACCAGCGGGGGGGGTTACAATGAGCAGTTCTTC,CASTSGGGYNEQFF
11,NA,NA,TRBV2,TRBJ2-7,TGTGCCAGCTCCCCTTTCTACGAGCAGTACTTC,CASSPFYEQYF
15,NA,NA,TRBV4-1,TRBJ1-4,TGCGCCAGCAGCCAAATGGGACTGGCTAATGAAAAACTGTTTTTT,CASSQMGLANEKLFF
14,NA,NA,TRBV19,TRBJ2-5,TGTGCCAGTAGTATAGTTTCTAGTGGAGAGACCCAGTACTTC,CASSIVSSGETQYF
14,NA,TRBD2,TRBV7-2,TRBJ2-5,TGTGCCAGCAGCCCCTCTGGGCGGGGGGAGACCCAGTACTTC,CASSPSGRGETQYF
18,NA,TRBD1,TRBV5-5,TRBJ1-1,TGTGCCAGCAGCCCCTTAAGGTTGGACAGGGTGGTAAGCACTGAAGCTTTCTTT,CASSPLRLDRVVSTEAFF
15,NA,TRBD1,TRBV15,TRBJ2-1,TGTGCCACCAGCAGAGATCCGGGACAGTCAACGGGGCAGTTCTTC,CATSRDPGQSTGQFF
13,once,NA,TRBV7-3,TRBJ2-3,TGTGCCAGCAGCTTAATCCCCGGGGATACGCAGTATTTT,CASSLIPGDTQYF
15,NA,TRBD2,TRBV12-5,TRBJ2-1,TGTGCTAGTGGTTTGGGGCGGGGGGGCAACTATGAGCAGTTCTTC,CASGLGRGGNYEQFF
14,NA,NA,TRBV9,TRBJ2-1,TGTGCCAGCAGCCTACGGACAGAGTACAATGAGCAGTTCTTC,CASSLRTEYNEQFF
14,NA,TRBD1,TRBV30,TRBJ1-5,TGTGCCTGGAGTTCAGGACAGGGGGATCAGCCCCAGCATTTT,CAWSSGQGDQPQHF
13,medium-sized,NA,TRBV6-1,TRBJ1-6,TGTGCCAGCAGATCAGGGTATAGTTCACCCCTCCACTTT,CASRSGYSSPLHF
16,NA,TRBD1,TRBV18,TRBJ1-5,TGTGCCAGCTCGATGGATCGACAGGGGGCCTTACAGCCCCAGCATTTT,CASSMDRQGALQPQHF
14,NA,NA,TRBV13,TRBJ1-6,TGTGCCAGCGGCGGGGGAGGGAGAGGCTCACCCCTCCACTTT,CASGGGGRGSPLHF
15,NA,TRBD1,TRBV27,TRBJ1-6,TGTGCCAGCAGTGCCGGGGACAGGGGGACTTCACCCCTCCACTTT,CASSAGDRGTSPLHF
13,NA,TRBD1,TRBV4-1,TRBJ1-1,TGCGCCAGCAGCCATGTCGACAGGGTAAAAGCTTTCTTT,CASSHVDRVKAFF
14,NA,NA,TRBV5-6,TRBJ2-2,TGTGCCAGCAGCTTGGTCGGGAACACCGGGGAGCTGTTTTTT,CASSLVGNTGELFF
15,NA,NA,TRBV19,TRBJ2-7,TGTGCCAGTAGGAATCGGGGGGCCCCCCAATACGAGCAGTACTTC,CASRNRGAPQYEQYF
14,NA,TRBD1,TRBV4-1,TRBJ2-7,TGCGCCAGCAGCGATTTGACAGGGTCCTACGAGCAGTACTTC,CASSDLTGSYEQYF
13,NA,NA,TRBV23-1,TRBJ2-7,TGCGCCAGCAGTCGGAACGGGACCTACGAGCAGTACTTC,CASSRNGTYEQYF
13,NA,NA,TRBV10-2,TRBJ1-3,TGCGCCAGCAGACAGGATCCTGGAAACACCATATATTTT,CASRQDPGNTIYF
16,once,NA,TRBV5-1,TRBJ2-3,TGCGCCAGCAGCTTGGGAGACTTAACTAGCACAGATACGCAGTATTTT,CASSLGDLTSTDTQYF
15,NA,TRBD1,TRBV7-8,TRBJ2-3,TGTGCCAGCAGCGGTACAGGGGGAGTCGCAGATACGCAGTATTTT,CASSGTGGVADTQYF
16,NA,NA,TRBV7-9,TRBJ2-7,TGTGCCAGCAGCCAAGGGGTCCAGGGTACCAACTACGAGCAGTACTTC,CASSQGVQGTNYEQYF